This entry lists 19 T cell receptor beta chains sequenced from one sample in a study of blood T cell repertoires in COVID-19. The repertoire was sequenced with immunoSEQ multiplex PCR; TCRdb's copy has only in-frame clones and lacks some. The data show approximately 380,000 clones, 88% seen once. Sequencing was performed on PBMCs or T cells enriched from blood (not recorded which). The source of these receptors is a woman aged 18-29 years who had recovered from COVID-19.

Written as DNA, the CDR3 is TGTGCCAGTAGTATTCTTTCTGCGGGGGGAACCGGGGAGCTGTTTTTT. Its translation: CASSILSAGGTGELFF. V usage is TRBV19 and J usage is TRBJ2-2; TRBD2 matches 8 bases. Unmatched junction bases numbered 8, after V lost 3 bases and J lost 5 bases. Germline V gives CDR1 LNHDA, CDR2 SQIVND (reference sequence). There are 16 residues in the CDR3.

This rearrangement joins TRBV6-5 to TRBJ2-7; 7 bases match TRBD1. Germline V gives CDR1 MNHEY, CDR2 SVGAGI. V lost 4 bases, J lost 0 bases, and 9 bases stayed unmatched. The CDR3 is made up of 16 amino acids. CDR3 nucleotides: TGTGCCAGCAGTTTATTTACAGGGGACCCCTCCTACGAGCAGTACTTC. This translates into CASSLFTGDPSYEQYF.

The chain couples TRBV28 to TRBJ1-4, with 8 bases aligning to TRBD1. The CDR3 is 15 residues long. The germline V gene has CDR1 MDHEN and CDR2 SYDVKM. The J segment lost 5 bases and the V segment lost 4 bases, leaving 6 bases of the junction unmatched. The CDR3 DNA reads as TGTGCCAGCAGTTCCGCAGGGGGCGGGAATGAAAAACTGTTTTTT. This sequence encodes CASSSAGGGNEKLFF.

The genes are TRBV29-1 and TRBJ1-1; D unresolved. V lost 0 bases and J lost 4, with 9 bases in between. CDR1 and CDR2 from the germline V gene are SQVTM and ANQGSEA. This CDR3 spans 13 amino acids. The DNA of the CDR3 is TGCAGCGTTGAAGAGGTCCCGGGCACTGAAGCTTTCTTT. Translated: CSVEEVPGTEAFF. The full variable domain, its missing parts supplied by reference TRBV29-1 and TRBJ1-1, is SAVISQKPSRDICQRGTSLTIQCQVDSQVTMMFWYRQQPGQSLTLIATANQGSEATYESGFVIDKFPISRPNLTFSTLTVSNMSPEDSSIYLCSVEEVPGTEAFFGQGTRLTVV.

CDR3: CASSPGQGRDGYTF. The CDR3 DNA is TGTGCCAGCAGCCCCGGGCAGGGGAGGGATGGCTACACCTTC. The chain is built from TRBV7-9 and TRBJ1-2, with D perhaps matching TRBD1 (6 bases). Germline V gene data show CDR1 as SEHNR and CDR2 as FQNEAQ (reference sequence). Trimming left V 5 bases short and J 6 bases short, with 16 bases between. The CDR3 spans 14 residues.

This chain uses TRBV7-9 with TRBJ1-1; D is uncertain. The CDR3 has 14 residues. The ends were cut back, 5 bases at V and 8 bases at J, with 18 bases in the middle. The germline V gene encodes CDR1 SEHNR and CDR2 FQNEAQ (reference sequence). CDR3 loop: CASSAPPGGGEAFF. CDR3 bases: TGTGCCAGCAGCGCACCCCCGGGTGGCGGAGAAGCTTTCTTT.

This clone was seen just once. The V and J genes are TRBV7-2 and TRBJ1-2; D possibly corresponds to TRBD1 (6 bases). CDR1 SGHTA and CDR2 FQGNSA come from the germline V gene. Trimming took 5 bases from V and 4 from J, leaving 17 bases between them. The CDR3 extends over 15 amino acids. In DNA, the CDR3 is TGTGCCAGCAGCCCGACAGGACATAGGGGCTATGGCTACACCTTC. This gives the protein CASSPTGHRGYGYTF.

The gene calls are TRBV27 and TRBJ2-7; D call uncertain. CDR3 size: 14 residues. Germline assignment: CDR1 MNHEY and CDR2 SMNVEV (reference sequence). V lost 3 bases and J 3 bases, leaving 12 bases between the germline ends. The CDR3: CASSFTGARYEQYF. CDR3 DNA sequence: TGTGCCAGCAGTTTTACTGGAGCCCGCTACGAGCAGTACTTC.

The chain joins TRBV6-5 to TRBJ2-5; D possibly corresponds to TRBD1 (5 bases). Trimming removed 0 bases at V and 6 bases at J, with 8 bases between. The length of the CDR3 is 13 residues. The germline gives CDR1 MNHEY, CDR2 SVGAGI. In DNA form, the CDR3 reads TGTGCCAGCAGTTACTCCAGGGATCAGACCCAGTACTTC. It encodes CASSYSRDQTQYF.

The CDR3 loop is CASSSELAGKHIQYF. The CDR3, as DNA: TGTGCCAGCAGCTCCGAATTAGCGGGGAAGCACATTCAGTACTTC. This sequence joins TRBV5-4 and TRBJ2-4; TRBD2 agrees at 8 bases. Germline V gene lookup returns CDR1 SGHNT and CDR2 YYREEE (reference sequence). The CDR3 covers 15 residues. V shed 3 bases and J 8 bases; nucleotides not matched to a gene: 10.

Only one count was recorded for this clone. The chain is built from TRBV18 and TRBJ2-2; 8 nucleotides align to TRBD2. CDR3 size: 15 residues. After removal of 3 bases from V and 5 bases from J, the junction contained 5 bases not matched to a gene. Germline V lookup: CDR1 KGHSH, CDR2 LQKENI. The CDR3 is CASSPGLEGTGELFF. Here the CDR3 DNA reads TGTGCCAGCTCACCGGGACTAGAGGGGACCGGGGAGCTGTTTTTT.

The chain carries TRBV7-3 and TRBJ2-3, with 10 bases lining up with TRBD1. The germline V gene has CDR1 SGHTA and CDR2 FQGTGA. The trim removed 4 bases at V and 5 bases at J, leaving 6 bases unmatched. CDR3 size: 15 residues. The CDR3 DNA reads as TGTGCCAGCAGCTCAGGACAGGGGGTGGTAGATACGCAGTATTTT. Translating gives CASSSGQGVVDTQYF.

This chain links TRBV5-4 with TRBJ2-6; D not certain. Trimming removed 0 bases from V and 0 bases from J, with 7 bases in between. Germline CDR1 is SGHNT and CDR2 is YYREEE (reference sequence). This CDR3 comprises 16 residues. The CDR3 sequence is CASSLDTVSGANVLTF. DNA of the CDR3: TGTGCCAGCAGCTTGGATACAGTCTCTGGGGCCAACGTCCTGACTTTC. Full variable domain (rest looked up from reference TRBV5-4 and TRBJ2-6): ETGVTQSPTHLIKTRGQQVTLRCSSQSGHNTVSWYQQALGQGPQFIFQYYREEENGRGNFPPRFSGLQFPNYSSELNVNALELDDSALYLCASSLDTVSGANVLTFGAGSRLTVL.

The chain couples TRBV19 to TRBJ2-3; 7 bases are a match to TRBD1. Losses at the gene ends were 8 bases for V and 8 bases for J; bases not matched to a gene: 10. This CDR3 comprises 13 residues. From germline, CDR1 is LNHDA and CDR2 SQIVND (reference sequence). CDR3 bases: TGTGCCAGTCGGGACCAAGGGGGCTCTACGCAGTATTTT. Encoded protein: CASRDQGGSTQYF.

The chain has TRBV18 and TRBJ2-1; 8 bases line up with TRBD2. With 5 bases clipped from V and 6 bases from J, the junction kept 6 bases outside the gene matches. The CDR3 loop spans 14 amino acids. The V gene's germline CDR1 is KGHSH and CDR2 LQKENI. The CDR3 sequence is CASSGSGTSNEQFF. DNA of the CDR3: TGTGCCAGCTCAGGATCCGGGACTAGCAATGAGCAGTTCTTC. Drawing the rest from reference TRBV18 and TRBJ2-1, the complete variable domain is NAGVMQNPRHLVRRRGQEARLRCSPMKGHSHVYWYRQLPEEGLKFMVYLQKENIIDESGMPKERFSAEFPKEGPSILRIQQVVRGDSAAYFCASSGSGTSNEQFFGPGTRLTVL.

This clone was seen only a few times. The chain links TRBV6-5 to TRBJ1-2, with TRBD1 matching 7 bases. Germline trimming cut 6 bases from V and 5 bases from J; bases unmatched to any gene: 6. This CDR3 has 13 residues. CDR1 and CDR2 from the germline V gene are MNHEY and SVGAGI. Written as DNA, the CDR3 is TGTGCCAGCAGACCGGGACAGAATTATGGCTACACCTTC. This codes for CASRPGQNYGYTF.

The chain employs TRBV18 and TRBJ1-1; perhaps TRBD1 as D (5 bases). Germline-derived CDR1 and CDR2 are KGHSH and LQKENI. V lost 0 bases, J lost 0 bases, and 17 bases lay in between. CDR3 size: 18 residues. CDR3 region: CASSPPKGAANMNTEAFF. CDR3 nucleotide sequence: TGTGCCAGCTCACCACCTAAAGGGGCCGCCAACATGAACACTGAAGCTTTCTTT.

This clone has only one observation. The chain has TRBV27 and TRBJ2-7, with D tentatively TRBD1 (7 bases). Per germline, CDR1 MNHEY and CDR2 SMNVEV (reference sequence). This CDR3 has 14 residues. With 5 bases removed from V and 6 bases from J, the gap between germline ends came to 17 bases. The CDR3 region has the DNA TGTGCCAGCAGTCTAATCGGCCAGGGGGGCGAGCAGTACTTC. It yields the protein CASSLIGQGGEQYF.

A word on this clone: The germline gene is not matched at one end of the junction; a read error may be the cause. The gene calls are TRBV6-5 and TRBJ1-1, with D unresolved. The CDR3 spans 15 residues. Germline-derived CDR1 and CDR2 are MNHEY and SVGAGI. The CDR3 DNA is TGTGCCAGCCGTTACTCCGGAGGTTTAGGGACTGAAGCTTTCTTT. Amino acids: CASRYSGGLGTEAFF.